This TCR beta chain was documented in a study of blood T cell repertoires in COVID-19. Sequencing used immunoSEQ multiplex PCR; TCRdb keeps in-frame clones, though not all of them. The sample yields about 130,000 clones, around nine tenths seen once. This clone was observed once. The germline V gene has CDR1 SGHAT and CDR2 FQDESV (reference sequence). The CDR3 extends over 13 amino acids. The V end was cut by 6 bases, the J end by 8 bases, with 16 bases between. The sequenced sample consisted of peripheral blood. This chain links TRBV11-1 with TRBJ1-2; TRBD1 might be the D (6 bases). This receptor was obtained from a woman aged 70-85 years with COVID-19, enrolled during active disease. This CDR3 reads CASRLAGAGGYTF. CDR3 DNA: TGTGCCAGCAGGCTCGCGGGGGCGGGCGGCTACACCTTC.